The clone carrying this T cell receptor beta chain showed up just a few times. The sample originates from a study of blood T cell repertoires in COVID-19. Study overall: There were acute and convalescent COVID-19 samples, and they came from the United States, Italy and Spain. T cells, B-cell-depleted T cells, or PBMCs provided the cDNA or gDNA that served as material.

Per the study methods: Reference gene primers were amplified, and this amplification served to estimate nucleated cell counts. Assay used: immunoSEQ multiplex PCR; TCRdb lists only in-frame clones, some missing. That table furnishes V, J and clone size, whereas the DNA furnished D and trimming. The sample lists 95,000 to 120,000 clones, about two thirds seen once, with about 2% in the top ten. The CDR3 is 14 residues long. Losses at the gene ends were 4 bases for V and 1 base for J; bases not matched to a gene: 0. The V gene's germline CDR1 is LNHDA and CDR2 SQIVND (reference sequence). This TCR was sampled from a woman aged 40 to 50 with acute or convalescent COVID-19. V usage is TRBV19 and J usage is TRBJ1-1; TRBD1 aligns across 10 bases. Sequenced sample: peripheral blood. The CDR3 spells CASSRTGGNTEAFF. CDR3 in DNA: TGTGCCAGTAGTAGGACAGGGGGGAACACTGAAGCTTTCTTT.